A selection of T cell receptor beta chains follows, all from one sample in a study of Tregs in tolerant kidney transplant recipients. Assay used: immunoSEQ multiplex PCR; TCRdb lists only in-frame clones, some missing. The table shows some 57,000 clones, with around 90% occurring only once. The material was CD8+ T cells from blood (PBMCs), obtained 24 months after the transplant. The receptors originated from a human patient who received a combined kidney and bone marrow transplant. Some T cells may be graft donor cells. Both conserved end residues are part of each CDR3.

J: TRBJ1-2
V: TRBV4-3
CDR3: CASSQETPTDIGNYGYTF

J: TRBJ2-1
V: TRBV28
CDR3: CASRRQGVYNEQFF

J: TRBJ2-5
V: TRBV2
CDR3: CASRVTSWPQETQYF

J: TRBJ2-3
V: TRBV13
CDR3: CASSSRGSRDTQYF

J: TRBJ2-1
V: TRBV7-9
CDR3: CASSLGLTAWEQFF

J: TRBJ1-1
V: TRBV7-9
CDR3: CASSLGGAGEAFF

J: TRBJ2-7
V: TRBV5-1
CDR3: CASSTTGSYEQYF

J: TRBJ2-5
V: TRBV7-2
CDR3: CASSPIAGGVETQYF

J: TRBJ1-1
V: TRBV19
CDR3: CASSMRVPMNTEAFF

J: TRBJ2-7
V: TRBV6-1
CDR3: CASRDRGYEQYF

J: TRBJ2-3
V: TRBV6-1
CDR3: CANSEAPAGASTDTQYF

J: TRBJ2-1
V: TRBV19
CDR3: CASSNTGYNEQFF

J: TRBJ2-2
V: TRBV10-3
CDR3: CAISAEVTSNTGELFF

J: TRBJ2-7
V: TRBV27
CDR3: CASSIGAGGSYEQYF

J: TRBJ2-1
V: TRBV7-3
CDR3: CASSRLAGENEQFF

J: TRBJ1-6
V: TRBV28
CDR3: CASSRQGEPVNNSPLHF

J: TRBJ2-7
V: TRBV5-6
CDR3: CASSFGTGDYEQYF

J: TRBJ2-7
V: TRBV4-2
CDR3: CASSHYTSGGAGYEQYF

J: TRBJ2-3
V: TRBV7-9
CDR3: CASSYKTTHERDTQYF

J: .
V: TRBV28
CDR3: CASSFRGFSSYEQYF

J: TRBJ1-1
V: TRBV9
CDR3: CASSAPGTGVNTEAFF

J: TRBJ2-1
V: TRBV11-3
CDR3: CASSLRQGHNEQFF

J: .
V: TRBV27
CDR3: CASSLGQGAYEQYF

J: TRBJ2-7
V: TRBV5-6
CDR3: CASSFTGTGVYEQYF

J: TRBJ2-1
V: TRBV7-2
CDR3: CASSFRQGHSSAYNEQFF

J: TRBJ1-1
V: TRBV2
CDR3: CASSEGVLNTEAFF

J: TRBJ1-1
V: TRBV18
CDR3: CASSPIGQGNTEAFF

J: TRBJ2-7
V: TRBV9
CDR3: CASSVEGAYEQYF

J: TRBJ2-2
V: TRBV2
CDR3: CARDRENTGELFF

J: TRBJ2-1
V: TRBV4-1
CDR3: CASSRTSGNEQFF

J: TRBJ2-7
V: TRBV16
CDR3: CASSRLESSGTYEQYF

J: TRBJ2-1
V: TRBV19
CDR3: CASSTPAYNEQFF